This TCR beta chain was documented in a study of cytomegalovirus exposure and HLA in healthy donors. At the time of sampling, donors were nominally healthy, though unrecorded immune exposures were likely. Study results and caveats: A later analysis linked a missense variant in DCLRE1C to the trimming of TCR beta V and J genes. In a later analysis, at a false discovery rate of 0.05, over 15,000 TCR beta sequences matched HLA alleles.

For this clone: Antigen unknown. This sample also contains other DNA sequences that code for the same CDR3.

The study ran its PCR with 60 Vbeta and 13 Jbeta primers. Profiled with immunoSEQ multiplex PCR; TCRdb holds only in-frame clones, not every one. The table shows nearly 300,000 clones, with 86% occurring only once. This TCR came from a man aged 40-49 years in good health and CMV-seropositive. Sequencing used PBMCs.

CDR3: CAWSVQSDTQYF. CDR3 DNA: TGTGCCTGGAGTGTACAGTCAGATACGCAGTATTTT. J is TRBJ2-3 and V is TRBV30; D unresolved. V lost 0 bases to trimming and J lost 4 bases, with 5 bases between them. The CDR3 contains 12 residues. The germline CDR1 and CDR2 sequences are GTSNPN and SVGIG (reference sequence).